This T cell receptor (beta chain) stems from a study of blood T cell repertoires in COVID-19. At the level of the study: Donors in the United States, Italy and Spain gave samples during acute or convalescent COVID-19. PBMCs, B-cell-depleted T cells, or T cells provided the cDNA or gDNA that made up the material.

Per the original methods: Cell counts per sample came from amplifying reference gene primers. Libraries were prepared by immunoSEQ multiplex PCR; TCRdb keeps only in-frame clonotypes and omits some of them. D and trimming come from the DNA, and the V and J calls and clone size come from that table. The sample has 120,000 to 150,000 clones, approximately 85% seen once. CDR3 length: 18 amino acids. CDR1 is MNHEY and CDR2 is SMNVEV in the germline V gene (reference sequence). V was clipped by 4 bases and J by 0 bases; unmatched bases: 11. The rearrangement links TRBV27 to TRBJ1-4, with 7 bases matching TRBD1. Sequencing was carried out using peripheral blood. This clonotype was sampled from a woman aged 60-75 years with COVID-19, enrolled during active disease. This CDR3 is CASSSMADRRTTNEKLFF. CDR3 nucleotides: TGTGCCAGCAGTTCGATGGCGGACAGGAGAACAACTAATGAAAAACTGTTTTTT. The full variable domain, in which reference TRBV27 and TRBJ1-4 provide the parts outside the CDR3, is EAQVTQNPRYLITVTGKKLTVTCSQNMNHEYMSWYRQDPGLGLRQIYYSMNVEVTDKGDVPEGYKVSRKEKRNFPLILESPSPNQTSLYFCASSSMADRRTTNEKLFFGSGTQLSVL.